The next 21 T cell receptor beta chains were all read from a single sample in a study of T-cell memory formation after mild COVID-19. TCRdb processed the 5' RACE reads anew with MiXCR; each CDR3 protein has one entry. The data contain roughly 40,000 distinct CDR3 sequences, 6% to 7% of them seen just once; the ten biggest clones take up 0.79%. The sequenced sample was PBMCs or a T cell subset sorted from them (not recorded which). These receptors were taken from an adult who had mild COVID-19 (a few samples of this study predate the infection). Cell type and time point are not known.

The J gene is TRBJ2-4, the V gene TRBV12-3 or TRBV12-4, with unresolved D. This CDR3 contains 14 residues. Trimming shortened V by 6 bases and J by 4 bases, and 13 bases separated the two germline ends. DNA of the CDR3: TGTGCCAGCAGACCCCGGGCGGCTAAAAACATTCAGTACTTC. Its translation: CASRPRAAKNIQYF.

This clonotype was counted ten times or more. V usage is TRBV10-3 and J usage is TRBJ1-5; D call uncertain. Looked up from germline, CDR1 is ENHRY and CDR2 is SYGVKD. V lost 8 bases, J lost 0 bases, and 5 bases lay in between. This CDR3 has 12 residues. CDR3 loop: CAIRGSNQPQHF. Here the CDR3 DNA reads TGTGCCATCCGGGGTAGCAATCAGCCCCAGCATTTT.

This clonotype was detected many times. This chain uses TRBV12-3 or TRBV12-4 with TRBJ1-2; D may be TRBD1 (5 bases). This CDR3 is built from 14 residues. V shed 7 bases and J shed 4 bases, with 16 bases lying between them. The CDR3 region has the DNA TGTGCCAGCAACCCCCAGGGAGTAGGCTATGGCTACACCTTC. It translates to CASNPQGVGYGYTF.

This clonotype was picked up a small number of times. The J gene is TRBJ1-1, the V gene TRBV29-1; possibly TRBD1 for D (6 bases). CDR1 SQVTM and CDR2 ANQGSEA come from the germline V gene. V was shortened by 0 bases and J by 5 bases, with 13 bases between the two germline ends. The CDR3 covers 14 residues. The CDR3 here is CSVEETGAGTEAFF. The CDR3 DNA is TGCAGCGTTGAAGAGACGGGGGCTGGAACTGAAGCTTTCTTT.

The table lists this clonotype with a few counts. The chain employs TRBV18 and TRBJ2-2; D unresolved. The ends were cut back, 0 bases at V and 6 bases at J, with 8 bases in the middle. The CDR3 contains 14 residues. Germline-derived CDR1 and CDR2 are KGHSH and LQKENI. CDR3 sequence (DNA): TGTGCCAGCTCACCACCGTGGGATGCCGGGGAGCTGTTTTTT. Protein product: CASSPPWDAGELFF.

This clonotype was found a few times. The V call is TRBV20-1, the J call TRBJ2-5; no definite D call. Trimming left V 1 base short and J 1 base short, with 4 bases between. Per germline, CDR1 DFQATT and CDR2 SNEGSKA (reference sequence). CDR3 length equals 12 residues. The CDR3 DNA sequence: TGCAGTGCTAGAGCCCCCCAAGAGACCCAGTACTTC. Translation: CSARAPQETQYF.

This clonotype was seen repeatedly, ten times or more. The chain has TRBV15 and TRBJ2-2; no definite D call. Trimming left V 8 bases short and J 0 bases short, with 10 bases between. This CDR3 is 14 amino acids long. The germline V gene encodes CDR1 LNHNV and CDR2 YYDKDF (reference sequence). The DNA for the CDR3 is TGTGCCACCTGCTCCTCGCCGAACACCGGGGAGCTGTTTTTT. Translating it yields CATCSSPNTGELFF. Using reference TRBV15 and TRBJ2-2 for the parts outside the CDR3, the full variable domain is DAMVIQNPRYQVTQFGKPVTLSCSQTLNHNVMYWYQQKSSQAPKLLFHYYDKDFNNEADTPDNFQSRRPNTSFCFLDIRSPGLGDTAMYLCATCSSPNTGELFFGEGSRLTVL.

This clonotype has a handful of counts. The rearrangement links TRBV6-1 to TRBJ1-3; weak D call: TRBD1 (5 bases). Germline V gives CDR1 MNHNS, CDR2 SASEGT. The CDR3 has 14 amino acids. Deletions cut 8 bases from V and 0 bases from J, with 11 bases between. The CDR3 nucleotides are TGTGCCAGCGCGGGACTCACCTCTGGAAACACCATATATTTT. Protein sequence: CASAGLTSGNTIYF.

In this sample, this clonotype turned up many times. This chain joins TRBV5-1 and TRBJ1-1, with D unclear. This CDR3 spans 15 amino acids. V was shortened by 6 bases and J by 1 base, with 16 bases between the two germline ends. Germline CDR1 SGHRS, CDR2 YFSETQ. The CDR3 DNA reads TGCGCCAGCACCCCTCTAGGGAGTGGGAACACTGAAGCTTTCTTT. The encoded protein is CASTPLGSGNTEAFF.

This clonotype appeared many times. The chain combines TRBV29-1 with TRBJ1-1; TRBD1 might be the D (6 bases). V lost 0 bases and J 5 bases, leaving 13 bases between the germline ends. The CDR3 covers 14 residues. CDR1 is SQVTM and CDR2 is ANQGSEA in the germline V gene. CDR3 nucleotide sequence: TGCAGCGTTGAAGAAGGGGGGCTGGGGACTGAAGCTTTCTTT. The encoded protein is CSVEEGGLGTEAFF.

This clonotype was counted only a few times. The chain couples TRBV5-1 to TRBJ2-5; D possibly corresponds to TRBD2 (6 bases). CDR3 size: 14 residues. Germline CDR1 reads SGHRS; CDR2 reads YFSETQ. V was pared by 0 bases and J by 5 bases, with 11 bases between. CDR3 region: CASSLAAGPETQYF. In DNA, the CDR3 is TGCGCCAGCAGCTTGGCCGCGGGGCCGGAGACCCAGTACTTC.

This clonotype was found many times. J is TRBJ2-1 and V is TRBV4-3, with 12 bases lining up with TRBD2. V was pared by 0 bases and J by 3 bases, with 12 bases of the junction left unmatched. The CDR3 runs to 20 residues. The germline CDR1 and CDR2 sequences are LGHNA and YSLEER. DNA for the CDR3: TGCGCCAGCAGCCAAGATCCCGGACTAGCGGGATGGGCAGGCTACAATGAGCAGTTCTTC. Its protein product is CASSQDPGLAGWAGYNEQFF.

The V and J genes are TRBV4-3 and TRBJ1-2; 10 positions match TRBD1. The CDR3 is 15 amino acids. The germline V gene encodes CDR1 LGHNA and CDR2 YSLEER. J lost 1 base, V lost 4 bases, and 3 bases had no gene match. Written as DNA, the CDR3 is TGCGCCAGCAGCCCTCGGGACAGGGGTAACTATGGCTACACCTTC. This gives the protein CASSPRDRGNYGYTF.

This clonotype was picked up a small number of times. The genes are TRBV7-8 and TRBJ1-1; the D gene is possibly TRBD1 (6 bases). V lost 5 bases to trimming and J lost 3 bases, with 13 bases between them. CDR1 SGHVS and CDR2 FQNEAQ come from the germline V gene. This CDR3 contains 14 residues. The DNA for the CDR3 is TGTGCCAGCAGCGAACAGGGTTTGGACACTGAAGCTTTCTTT. Translating gives CASSEQGLDTEAFF.

V and J are TRBV12-3 or TRBV12-4 and TRBJ2-5, with no clear D. The CDR3 loop spans 14 amino acids. V lost 2 bases and J 0 bases, leaving 7 bases between the germline ends. Here the CDR3 reads CASSLWVNQETQYF. As DNA, the CDR3 is TGTGCCAGCAGTTTATGGGTGAACCAAGAGACCCAGTACTTC.

This clonotype showed up many times. The V and J genes are TRBV4-2 and TRBJ1-1, with D maybe TRBD1 (5 bases). V was pared by 0 bases and J by 8 bases, with 10 bases between. The CDR3 runs to 13 residues. CDR1 LGHNA and CDR2 YNFKEQ come from the germline V gene. Written as DNA, the CDR3 is TGTGCCAGCAGCCAAGATCGGGGCAGCGAAGCTTTCTTT. It is translated as CASSQDRGSEAFF.

This clonotype appeared many times. The CDR3 protein is CASSFGGLGADTQYF. CDR3 coding DNA: TGTGCCAGCAGCTTCGGGGGGCTCGGAGCAGATACGCAGTATTTT. The rearrangement links TRBV11-2 to TRBJ2-3; tentatively, D is TRBD2 (7 bases). Germline assignment: CDR1 SGHAT and CDR2 FQNNGV. V shed 3 bases and J shed 4 bases, with 14 bases lying between them. This CDR3 region has 15 residues.

This clonotype was seen repeatedly, ten times or more. V is TRBV5-1 and J is TRBJ2-1; TRBD1 might be the D (6 bases). Germline V CDR1 and CDR2: SGHRS, YFSETQ. This CDR3 is built from 15 residues. The V and J ends lost 4 bases and 3 bases respectively, with 14 bases between them. As DNA, the CDR3 is TGCGCCAGCAGCAGGCAGGGGAATAGCTACAATGAGCAGTTCTTC. Translated, it gives CASSRQGNSYNEQFF.

The chain is built from TRBV18 and TRBJ2-7, with D hard to call. Trimming cost V 3 bases and J 5 bases, with 8 bases left between them. The CDR3 runs to 12 residues. Germline V gene sequence: CDR1 KGHSH, CDR2 LQKENI. CDR3 loop: CASSPQLDEQYF. The CDR3 DNA sequence: TGTGCCAGCTCACCCCAGTTGGACGAGCAGTACTTC.

The chain joins TRBV2 to TRBJ2-1; TRBD2 matches at 9 bases. Germline V gene data show CDR1 as SNHLY and CDR2 as FYNNEI. There are 17 residues in the CDR3. J gave up 5 bases and V 6 bases, and 14 bases lay outside the gene matches. The CDR3: CASSGQPGAGGDNEQFF. In DNA form, the CDR3 reads TGTGCCAGCAGCGGCCAACCCGGGGCGGGGGGGGACAATGAGCAGTTCTTC.

This clonotype has a count of ten or more. The V call is TRBV7-2, the J call TRBJ2-1, with 9 positions matching TRBD1. The germline CDR1 and CDR2 sequences are SGHTA and FQGNSA. V lost 3 bases, J lost 3 bases, and 3 bases stayed unmatched. The CDR3 sequence is 15 residues long. CDR3 sequence reads: CASSFDRGGYNEQFF. The CDR3 DNA sequence: TGTGCCAGCAGCTTTGACAGGGGGGGCTACAATGAGCAGTTCTTC.